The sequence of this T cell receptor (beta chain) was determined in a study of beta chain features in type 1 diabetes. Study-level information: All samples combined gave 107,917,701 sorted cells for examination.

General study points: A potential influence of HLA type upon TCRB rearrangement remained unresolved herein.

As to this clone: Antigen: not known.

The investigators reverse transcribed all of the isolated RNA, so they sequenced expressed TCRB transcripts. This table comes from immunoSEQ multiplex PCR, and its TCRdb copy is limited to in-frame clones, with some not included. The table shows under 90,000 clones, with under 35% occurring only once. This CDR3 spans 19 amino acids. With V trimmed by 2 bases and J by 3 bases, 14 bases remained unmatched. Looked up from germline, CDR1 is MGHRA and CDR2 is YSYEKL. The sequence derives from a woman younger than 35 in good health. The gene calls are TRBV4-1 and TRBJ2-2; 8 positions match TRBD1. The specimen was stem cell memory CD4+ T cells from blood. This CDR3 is CASSQPPDRALFYTGELFF. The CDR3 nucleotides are TGCGCCAGCAGCCAACCTCCGGACAGGGCGTTATTTTACACCGGGGAGCTGTTTTTT.